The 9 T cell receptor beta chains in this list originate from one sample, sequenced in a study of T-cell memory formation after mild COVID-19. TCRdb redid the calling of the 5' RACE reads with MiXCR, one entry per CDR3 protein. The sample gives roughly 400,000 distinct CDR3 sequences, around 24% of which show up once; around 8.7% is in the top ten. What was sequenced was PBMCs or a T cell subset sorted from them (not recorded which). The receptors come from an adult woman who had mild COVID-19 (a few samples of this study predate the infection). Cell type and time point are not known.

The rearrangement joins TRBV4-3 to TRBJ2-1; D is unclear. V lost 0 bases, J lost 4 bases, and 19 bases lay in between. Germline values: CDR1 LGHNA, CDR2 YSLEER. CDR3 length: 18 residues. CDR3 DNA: TGCGCCAGCAGCCAAGACCTGGTGGCCGGGTTGGATTACAATGAGCAGTTCTTC. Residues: CASSQDLVAGLDYNEQFF.

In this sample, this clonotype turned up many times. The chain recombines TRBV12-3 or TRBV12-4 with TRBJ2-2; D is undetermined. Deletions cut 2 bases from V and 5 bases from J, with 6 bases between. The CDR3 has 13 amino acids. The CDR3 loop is CASSLKGTGELFF. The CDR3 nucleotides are TGTGCCAGCAGTTTAAAGGGAACCGGGGAGCTGTTTTTT.

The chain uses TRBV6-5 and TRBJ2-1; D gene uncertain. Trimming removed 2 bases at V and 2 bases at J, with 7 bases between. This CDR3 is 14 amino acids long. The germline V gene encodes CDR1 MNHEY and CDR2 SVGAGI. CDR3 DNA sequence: TGTGCCAGCAGTTACAGAAGAACCTACAATGAGCAGTTCTTC. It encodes CASSYRRTYNEQFF.

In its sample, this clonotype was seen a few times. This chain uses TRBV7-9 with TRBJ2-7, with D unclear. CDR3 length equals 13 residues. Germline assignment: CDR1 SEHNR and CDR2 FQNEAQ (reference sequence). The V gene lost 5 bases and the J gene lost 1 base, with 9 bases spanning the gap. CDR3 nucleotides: TGTGCCAGCAGCCCTAGGCAATCCTACGAGCAGTACTTC. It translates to CASSPRQSYEQYF.

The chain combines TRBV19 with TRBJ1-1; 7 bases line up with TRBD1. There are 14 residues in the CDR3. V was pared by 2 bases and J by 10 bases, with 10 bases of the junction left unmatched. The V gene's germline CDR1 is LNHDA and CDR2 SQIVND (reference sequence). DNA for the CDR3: TGTGCCAGTAGTATAAAACGACAGGGCGTGGGAGCTTTCTTT. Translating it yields CASSIKRQGVGAFF.

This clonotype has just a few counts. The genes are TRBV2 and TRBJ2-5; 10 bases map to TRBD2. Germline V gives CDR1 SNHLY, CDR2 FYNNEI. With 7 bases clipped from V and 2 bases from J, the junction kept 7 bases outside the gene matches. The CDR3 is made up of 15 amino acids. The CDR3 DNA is TGTGCCAGCACCGACCAGGGACTAGCGCAAGAGACCCAGTACTTC. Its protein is CASTDQGLAQETQYF.

As DNA, the CDR3 is TGTGCCAGCAGCGCCAGCGGGGGGGCCTTACCAGATACGCAGTATTTT. The encoded protein is CASSASGGALPDTQYF. V and J are TRBV9 and TRBJ2-3; 10 bases match TRBD2. The CDR3 length is 16 residues. CDR1 is SGDLS, CDR2 YYNGEE, per germline. J lost 4 bases, V lost 3 bases, and 8 bases had no gene match.

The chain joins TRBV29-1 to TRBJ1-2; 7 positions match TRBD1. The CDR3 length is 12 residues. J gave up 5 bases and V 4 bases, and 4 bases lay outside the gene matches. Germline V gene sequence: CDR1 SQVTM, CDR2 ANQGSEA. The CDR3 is CSVAGQEYGYTF. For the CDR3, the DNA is TGCAGCGTTGCAGGACAGGAGTATGGCTACACCTTC.

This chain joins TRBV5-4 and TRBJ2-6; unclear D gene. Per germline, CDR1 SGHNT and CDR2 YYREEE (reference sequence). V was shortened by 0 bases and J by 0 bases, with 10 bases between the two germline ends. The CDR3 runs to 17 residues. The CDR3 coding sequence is TGTGCCAGCAGCTTGGCCGCCGGTTACTCTGGGGCCAACGTCCTGACTTTC. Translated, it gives CASSLAAGYSGANVLTF.